These 10 T cell receptor beta chains share one sample of origin, sequenced in a study of T-cell memory formation after mild COVID-19. TCRdb called the 5' RACE reads again in MiXCR, with one record for every CDR3 protein. Here the sample spans just over 400,000 distinct CDR3 sequences, 23% being singletons. The specimen sequenced was PBMCs or a T cell subset sorted from them (not recorded which). These receptors were collected from an adult woman who had mild COVID-19 (a few samples of this study predate the infection). Cell type and time point are not known.

This clonotype showed up just a few times. The CDR3 bases are TGTGCCAGCAGCCCACTACCCGATGGTACCCAAGAGACCCAGTACTTC. Amino acids: CASSPLPDGTQETQYF. The chain recombines TRBV3-1 with TRBJ2-5; no reliable D call. The germline gives CDR1 LGHDT, CDR2 YNNKEL (reference sequence). The CDR3 is 16 amino acids. The V end lost 4 bases, the J end lost 1 base, and 16 bases lay between the germline ends.

This clonotype was counted a few times. The chain links TRBV6-1 to TRBJ1-2; 7 nucleotides agree with TRBD1. J gave up 2 bases and V 7 bases, and 4 bases lay outside the gene matches. This CDR3 comprises 13 residues. CDR1 and CDR2 from the germline V gene are MNHNS and SASEGT. The CDR3 reads CASNMDRNYGYTF. CDR3 sequence (DNA): TGTGCCAGCAATATGGACAGGAACTATGGCTACACCTTC.

This clonotype was found a few times. No DNA is shown, since the ends of the CDR3 on it are uncertain; the CDR3 is the one TCRdb lists. The V gene is TRBV12-3 or TRBV12-4, the J gene TRBJ2-6; the table's D call, TRBD1, has no DNA check behind it. The CDR3 numbers 14 amino acids, ends counted. This CDR3 is CASSFGAGANVLTF.

The CDR3 sequence is CASSRDRGRTEAFF. In DNA, the CDR3 is TGTGCCAGTAGTAGGGACAGGGGGCGTACTGAAGCTTTCTTT. V gene TRBV19 combines with J gene TRBJ1-1; 12 bases match TRBD1. The length of the CDR3 is 14 residues. V lost 4 bases to trimming and J lost 5 bases; unmatched junction nucleotides: 2. CDR1 is LNHDA and CDR2 is SQIVND in the germline V gene (reference sequence).

The J gene is TRBJ2-4, the V gene TRBV12-3 or TRBV12-4; D gene unclear. This CDR3 has 16 residues. The V end lost 6 bases, the J end lost 13 bases, and 28 bases lay between the germline ends. In nucleotides, the CDR3 is TGTGCCAGCAGCCATTCCGCGAAGCACCCCCCAACCATACAGTACTTC. It yields the protein CASSHSAKHPPTIQYF.

This clonotype was detected only a few times. The V gene is TRBV7-3, the J gene TRBJ2-2; D gene ambiguous. Germline CDR1 is SGHTA and CDR2 is FQGTGA. This CDR3 spans 14 amino acids. V was cut by 2 bases and J by 2 bases, with 6 bases left in between. The CDR3 DNA reads as TGTGCCAGCAGCTTAGAGCCCAACACCGGGGAGCTGTTTTTT. It specifies CASSLEPNTGELFF.

This sequence joins TRBV7-3 and TRBJ2-3; 12 bases map to TRBD2. CDR3 length: 16 amino acids. Losses at the gene ends were 6 bases for V and 3 bases for J; bases not matched to a gene: 7. Germline V lookup: CDR1 SGHTA, CDR2 FQGTGA. CDR3 loop: CASRITGTSGTDTQYF. The CDR3 DNA follows: TGTGCCAGCAGGATCACCGGGACTAGCGGGACAGATACGCAGTATTTT. Variable domain in full (rest from reference TRBV7-3 and TRBJ2-3): GAGVSQTPSNKVTEKGKYVELRCDPISGHTALYWYRQSLGQGPEFLIYFQGTGAADDSGLPNDRFFAVRPEGSVSTLKIQRTERGDSAVYLCASRITGTSGTDTQYFGPGTRLTVL.

V and J are TRBV6-1 and TRBJ2-7; no clear D. V was pared by 2 bases and J by 0 bases, with 11 bases between. The CDR3 contains 15 residues. Germline CDR1 reads MNHNS; CDR2 reads SASEGT. CDR3 sequence (DNA): TGTGCCAGCAGTGAACAACGGGTTAGCTCCTACGAGCAGTACTTC. It yields the protein CASSEQRVSSYEQYF.

The chain employs TRBV12-3 or TRBV12-4 and TRBJ2-3; tentatively, D is TRBD2 (5 bases). This CDR3 spans 15 amino acids. V was pared by 6 bases and J by 4 bases, with 17 bases between. Here the CDR3 DNA reads TGTGCCAGCAGCGAACTAGGGCCCAGCGCAGATACGCAGTATTTT. This codes for CASSELGPSADTQYF.

The V and J genes are TRBV28 and TRBJ1-3, with TRBD1 as a possible D gene (5 bases). Trimming took 6 bases from V and 4 from J, leaving 19 bases between them. There are 16 residues in the CDR3. Germline CDR1 and CDR2: MDHEN and SYDVKM. CDR3: CASRTSGGASGNTIYF. The CDR3 DNA reads TGTGCCAGCAGGACCTCGGGAGGGGCATCAGGAAACACCATATATTTT.